What follows describes a single TCR beta chain. Its antigen is as yet unknown. The donors comprised healthy bone marrow donors. There were likely unrecorded immune exposures, though donors were nominally healthy when sampled. 13 Jbeta primers and 60 Vbeta primers were used for the PCR. TCRdb's copy holds only in-frame clones and misses some; the assay was immunoSEQ multiplex PCR. The sample lists around 300,000 clones; under 80% were seen once. This entry belongs to a study of cytomegalovirus exposure and HLA in healthy donors. This CDR3 has 17 amino acids. Germline loops: CDR1 SNHLY, CDR2 FYNNEI. Trimming took off 3 bases at V and 2 bases at J, with 20 bases between the two ends. Regarding the study as a whole: Within an earlier analysis, most TCR beta V segments proved productive either about 90% or about 30% of the time. Presence/absence analysis assumed near-uniform sequencing depth across donors.

The sequenced sample was PBMCs. The TCR comes from a female donor in good health and CMV-seronegative. The genes are TRBV2 and TRBJ2-7; a possible D gene is TRBD1 (6 bases). CDR3 coding DNA: TGTGCCAGCAGTGATAGAAGGGGTCTGGGGGCCGCCTACGAGCAGTACTTC. Protein sequence: CASSDRRGLGAAYEQYF.